The 12 T cell receptor beta chains below were found in one sample sequenced in a study of shared T cell receptors in the human thymus. TCRdb's table, derived via immunoSEQ multiplex PCR, lists solely in-frame clones and lacks some. Among 600,000 or so clones listed, 70% to 90% were seen once. These same records also appear under a second study, on human thymus T cells.

The sequencing sample was made of thymocytes. These receptors all come from a boy in the first two years of life with a congenital heart defect.

This clone appeared a few times. The rearrangement joins TRBV6-6 to TRBJ1-4; D is possibly TRBD1 (5 bases). Germline-derived CDR1 and CDR2 are MNHNY and SVGAGI (reference sequence). Trimming cost V 0 bases and J 8 bases, with 10 bases left between them. This CDR3 contains 14 residues. CDR3 DNA sequence: TGTGCCAGCAGTTACTCGAGGGAGGGGGAAAAACTGTTTTTT. This gives the protein CASSYSREGEKLFF.

CDR3: CASSQERLESSGQFF. CDR3 bases: TGCGCCAGCAGCCAAGAAAGGCTGGAGTCTAGCGGGCAGTTCTTC. The rearrangement uses TRBV4-3 and TRBJ2-1; 7 nucleotides line up with TRBD2. Germline trimming cut 0 bases from V and 12 bases from J; bases unmatched to any gene: 11. CDR1 is LGHNA, CDR2 YSLEER, per germline. The CDR3 runs 15 residues.

This chain uses TRBV5-6 with TRBJ2-5; possibly TRBD1 for D (5 bases). CDR1 and CDR2 from the germline V gene are SGHDT and YYEEEE. The CDR3 has 13 residues. V gave up 2 bases and J gave up 2 bases, with 7 bases separating them. The CDR3 protein is CASSLGEQETQYF. The CDR3 DNA is TGTGCCAGCAGCTTAGGGGAACAAGAGACCCAGTACTTC.

This clone was counted a single time. The chain uses TRBV9 and TRBJ1-3; no firm D call. The CDR3 is made up of 15 amino acids. Germline V gene sequence: CDR1 SGDLS, CDR2 YYNGEE. Trimming removed 4 bases from V and 0 bases from J, with 11 bases in between. The chain's CDR3 is CASSPDYSSGNTIYF. The CDR3, as DNA: TGTGCCAGCAGCCCCGATTATAGCTCTGGAAACACCATATATTTT.

A remark on this clone: Other nucleotide sequences in the sample specify the same CDR3. The J gene is TRBJ1-6, the V gene TRBV5-1, with 7 bases aligning to TRBD1. Germline assignment: CDR1 SGHRS and CDR2 YFSETQ. CDR3 length equals 14 residues. V lost 3 bases, J lost 3 bases, and 0 bases stayed unmatched. The CDR3 DNA reads as TGCGCCAGCAGCTGGGACAGCTATAATTCACCCCTCCACTTT. Translated: CASSWDSYNSPLHF.

V is TRBV4-3 and J is TRBJ2-1; 9 nucleotides align to TRBD2. V gave up 0 bases and J gave up 0 bases; unmatched junction bases: 3. Germline V gene lookup returns CDR1 LGHNA and CDR2 YSLEER. The CDR3 sequence is 17 residues long. CDR3 sequence reads: CASSQECGGDSYNEQFF. The CDR3 DNA follows: TGCGCCAGCAGCCAAGAATGCGGGGGGGACTCCTACAATGAGCAGTTCTTC.

The chain is built from TRBV5-1 and TRBJ2-5; the match to TRBD1 covers 9 bases. V lost 7 bases to trimming and J lost 4 bases; unmatched junction nucleotides: 8. Germline V gene data show CDR1 as SGHRS and CDR2 as YFSETQ. The CDR3 is 14 amino acids. This chain's CDR3 is CASARGQGGETQYF. CDR3 nucleotide sequence: TGCGCCAGCGCAAGGGGACAGGGTGGAGAGACCCAGTACTTC.

The chain combines TRBV21-1 with TRBJ2-2; TRBD2, the table's D call, was not compared with the DNA. TRBV21-1 is listed as a pseudogene. This CDR3 contains 17 residues. The CDR3 DNA reads TGTGCCAGCAGCAAAGTCCGGGGGGCGCCTGACACCGGGGAGCTGTTTTTT. This codes for CASSKVRGAPDTGELFF.

This chain uses TRBV4-3 with TRBJ1-4; the D is unclear. The V gene's germline CDR1 is LGHNA and CDR2 YSLEER. Trimming took off 1 base at V and 8 bases at J, with 14 bases between the two ends. The CDR3 is 15 residues long. The CDR3 DNA follows: TGCGCCAGCAGCCAAGTTCCGGGGAGATTGGAAAAACTGTTTTTT. It is translated as CASSQVPGRLEKLFF.

This sequence joins TRBV19 and TRBJ1-1, with 8 positions matching TRBD1. With 10 bases clipped from V and 1 base from J, the junction kept 8 bases outside the gene matches. CDR3 length equals 14 residues. The germline V gene has CDR1 LNHDA and CDR2 SQIVND (reference sequence). The CDR3 nucleotides are TGTGCCACCACTAGGGGACAGGCGAACACTGAAGCTTTCTTT. Residues: CATTRGQANTEAFF.

This clone was seen a handful of times. The chain is built from TRBV4-3 and TRBJ2-7; TRBD1 is a possible D gene (5 bases). CDR3 length: 12 amino acids. The V gene's germline CDR1 is LGHNA and CDR2 YSLEER. The V and J ends lost 4 bases and 5 bases respectively, with 9 bases between them. In DNA, the CDR3 is TGCGCCAGCAGCCCCAGGGCCCACGAGCAGTACTTC. Translation: CASSPRAHEQYF.

The chain combines TRBV18 with TRBJ2-2, with 7 bases lining up with TRBD1. CDR3 length equals 18 residues. Germline values: CDR1 KGHSH, CDR2 LQKENI. J was trimmed by 2 bases and V by 1 base; bases with no gene match: 10. Written as DNA, the CDR3 is TGTGCCAGCTCACCACGGGCCCTAACAGGGGACAACACCGGGGAGCTGTTTTTT. Translating gives CASSPRALTGDNTGELFF.